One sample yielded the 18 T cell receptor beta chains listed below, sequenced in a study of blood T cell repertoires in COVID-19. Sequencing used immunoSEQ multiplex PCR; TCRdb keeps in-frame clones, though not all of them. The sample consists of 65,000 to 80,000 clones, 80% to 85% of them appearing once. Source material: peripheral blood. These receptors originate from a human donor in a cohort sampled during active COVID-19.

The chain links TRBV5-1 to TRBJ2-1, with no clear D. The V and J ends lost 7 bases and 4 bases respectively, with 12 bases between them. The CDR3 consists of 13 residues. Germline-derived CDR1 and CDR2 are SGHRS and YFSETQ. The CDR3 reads CASSSGLYNEQFF. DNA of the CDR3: TGCGCCAGCTCCTCCGGGTTATACAATGAGCAGTTCTTC.

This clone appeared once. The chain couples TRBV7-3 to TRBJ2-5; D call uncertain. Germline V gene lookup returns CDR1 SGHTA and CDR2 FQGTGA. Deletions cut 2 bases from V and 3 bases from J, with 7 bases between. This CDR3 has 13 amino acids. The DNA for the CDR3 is TGTGCCAGCAGCTTAGCGACTGAAGAGACCCAGTACTTC. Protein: CASSLATEETQYF.

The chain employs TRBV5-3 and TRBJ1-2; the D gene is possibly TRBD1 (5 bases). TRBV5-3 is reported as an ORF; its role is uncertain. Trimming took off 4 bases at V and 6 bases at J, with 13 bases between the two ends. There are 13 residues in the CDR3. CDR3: CARSPGGGDGYTF. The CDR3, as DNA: TGTGCCAGAAGCCCGGGAGGAGGGGATGGCTACACCTTC.

The CDR3 loop is CASSPLRVAGASSYEQYF. The CDR3 DNA sequence: TGTGCCAGCAGTCCCCTCCGGGTAGCGGGTGCGAGCTCCTACGAGCAGTACTTC. The rearrangement links TRBV27 to TRBJ2-7, with 7 bases aligning to TRBD2. After removal of 5 bases from V and 0 bases from J, the junction contained 16 bases not matched to a gene. This CDR3 contains 18 residues. Germline-derived CDR1 and CDR2 are MNHEY and SMNVEV (reference sequence).

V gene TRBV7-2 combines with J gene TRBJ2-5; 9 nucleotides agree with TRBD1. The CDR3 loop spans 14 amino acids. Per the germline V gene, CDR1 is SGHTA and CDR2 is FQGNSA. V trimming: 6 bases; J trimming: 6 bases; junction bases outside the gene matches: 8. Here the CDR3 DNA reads TGTGCCAGCAGGCAGGACAGGGGTTCTCAGACCCAGTACTTC. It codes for CASRQDRGSQTQYF.

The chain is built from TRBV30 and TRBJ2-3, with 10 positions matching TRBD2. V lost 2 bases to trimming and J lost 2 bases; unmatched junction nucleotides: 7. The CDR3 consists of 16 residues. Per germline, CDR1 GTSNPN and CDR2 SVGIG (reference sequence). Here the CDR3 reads CAWSFEGLANTDTQYF. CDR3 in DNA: TGTGCCTGGAGTTTTGAGGGACTAGCGAACACAGATACGCAGTATTTT.

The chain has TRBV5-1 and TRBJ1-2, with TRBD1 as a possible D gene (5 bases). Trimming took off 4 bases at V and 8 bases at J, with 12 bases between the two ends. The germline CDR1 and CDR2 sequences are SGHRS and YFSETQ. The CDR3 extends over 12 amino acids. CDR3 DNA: TGCGCCAGCAGCCCCGACAGCCGGGGCTACACCTTC. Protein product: CASSPDSRGYTF. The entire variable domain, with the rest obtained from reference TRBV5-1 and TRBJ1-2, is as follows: KAGVTQTPRYLIKTRGQQVTLSCSPISGHRSVSWYQQTPGQGLQFLFEYFSETQRNKGNFPGRFSGRQFSNSRSEMNVSTLELGDSALYLCASSPDSRGYTFGSGTRLTVV.

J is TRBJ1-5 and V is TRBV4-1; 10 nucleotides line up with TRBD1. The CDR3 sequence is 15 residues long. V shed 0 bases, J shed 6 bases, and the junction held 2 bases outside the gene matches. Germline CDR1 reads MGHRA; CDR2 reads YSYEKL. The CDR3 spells CASSQEGQGSQPQHF. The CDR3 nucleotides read TGCGCCAGCAGCCAAGAGGGACAGGGGAGTCAGCCCCAGCATTTT.

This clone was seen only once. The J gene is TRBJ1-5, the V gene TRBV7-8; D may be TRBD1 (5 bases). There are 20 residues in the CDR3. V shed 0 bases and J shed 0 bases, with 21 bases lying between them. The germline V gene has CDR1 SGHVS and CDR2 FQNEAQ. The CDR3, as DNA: TGTGCCAGCAGCTTAGCTGTACCGGGACTGTCGGTTTATAGCAATCAGCCCCAGCATTTT. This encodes CASSLAVPGLSVYSNQPQHF.

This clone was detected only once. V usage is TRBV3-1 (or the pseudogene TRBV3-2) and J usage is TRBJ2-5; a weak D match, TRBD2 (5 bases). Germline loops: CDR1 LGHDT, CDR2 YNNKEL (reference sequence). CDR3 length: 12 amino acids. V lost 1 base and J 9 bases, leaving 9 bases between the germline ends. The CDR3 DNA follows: TGTGCCAGCAGCCAAGTCGCGGGTCCCCAGTACTTC. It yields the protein CASSQVAGPQYF.

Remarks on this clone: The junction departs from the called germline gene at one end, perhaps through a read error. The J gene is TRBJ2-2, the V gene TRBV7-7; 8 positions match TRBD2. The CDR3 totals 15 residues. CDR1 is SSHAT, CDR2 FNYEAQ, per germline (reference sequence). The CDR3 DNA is TGTGCTAGCAGCTTAGGGACTAGGAACACCGGGGAGCTGTTTTTT. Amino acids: CASSLGTRNTGELFF.

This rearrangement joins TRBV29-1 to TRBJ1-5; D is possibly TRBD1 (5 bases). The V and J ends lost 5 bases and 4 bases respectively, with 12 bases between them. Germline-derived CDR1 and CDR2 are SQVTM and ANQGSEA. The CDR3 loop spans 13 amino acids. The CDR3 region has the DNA TGCAGCGTTAGTACGGAGGGGAATCAGCCCCAGCATTTT. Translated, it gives CSVSTEGNQPQHF.

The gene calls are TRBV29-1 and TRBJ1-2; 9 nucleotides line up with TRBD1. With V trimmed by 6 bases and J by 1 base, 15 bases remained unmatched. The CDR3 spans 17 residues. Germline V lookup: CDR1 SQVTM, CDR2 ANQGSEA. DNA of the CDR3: TGCAGCGTCGTAGACCGGGACAGGGAATTGATTAACTATGGCTACACCTTC. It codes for CSVVDRDRELINYGYTF. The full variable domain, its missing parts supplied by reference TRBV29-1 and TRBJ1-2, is SAVISQKPSRDICQRGTSLTIQCQVDSQVTMMFWYRQQPGQSLTLIATANQGSEATYESGFVIDKFPISRPNLTFSTLTVSNMSPEDSSIYLCSVVDRDRELINYGYTFGSGTRLTVV.

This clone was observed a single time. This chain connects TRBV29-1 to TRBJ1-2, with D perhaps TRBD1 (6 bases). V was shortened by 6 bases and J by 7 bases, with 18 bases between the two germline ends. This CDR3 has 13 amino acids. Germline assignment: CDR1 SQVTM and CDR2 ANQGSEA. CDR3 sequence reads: CSVLEVVGAGYTF. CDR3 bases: TGCAGCGTCCTTGAAGTGGTGGGGGCTGGCTACACCTTC.

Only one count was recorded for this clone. The CDR3 reads CASSPSGGYNEQFF. Here the CDR3 DNA reads TGTGCCAGCTCACCTAGCGGGGGCTACAATGAGCAGTTCTTC. The chain uses TRBV18 and TRBJ2-1, with 9 nucleotides matching TRBD2. The V gene end was trimmed by 3 bases and the J gene end by 3 bases; junction bases not matched to a gene: 0. The CDR3 extends over 14 amino acids. Germline CDR1 reads KGHSH; CDR2 reads LQKENI.

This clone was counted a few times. CDR3 in amino acids: CASSSRGTVNTEAFF. The CDR3 DNA follows: TGTGCCAGCAGCTCCCGAGGGACAGTGAACACTGAAGCTTTCTTT. The V gene is TRBV11-2, the J gene TRBJ1-1; 7 nucleotides line up with TRBD1. The CDR3 is 15 amino acids. The J segment lost 0 bases and the V segment lost 4 bases, leaving 5 bases of the junction unmatched. Germline V CDR1 and CDR2: SGHAT, FQNNGV.

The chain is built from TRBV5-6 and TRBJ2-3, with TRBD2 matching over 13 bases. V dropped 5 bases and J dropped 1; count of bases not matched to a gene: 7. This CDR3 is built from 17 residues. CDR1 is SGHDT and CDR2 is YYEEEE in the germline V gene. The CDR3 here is CASSTWTSGGGTDTQYF. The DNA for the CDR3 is TGTGCCAGCAGTACCTGGACTAGCGGGGGAGGCACAGATACGCAGTATTTT.

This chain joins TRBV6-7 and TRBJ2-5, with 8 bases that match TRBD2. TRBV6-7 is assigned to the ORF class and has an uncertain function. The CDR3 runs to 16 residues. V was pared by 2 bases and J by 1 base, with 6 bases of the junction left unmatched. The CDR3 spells CASSYTGGGIQETQYF. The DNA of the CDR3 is TGTGCCAGCAGTTACACTGGCGGGGGGATCCAAGAGACCCAGTACTTC.